This T cell receptor (beta chain) was retrieved from a study of blood T cell repertoires in COVID-19. Study-level information: The origin of the acute and convalescent COVID-19 samples was the United States, Italy and Spain. Sample material is recorded as cDNA or gDNA derived from T cells, B-cell-depleted T cells, or PBMCs.

This CDR3 spans 13 amino acids. V gave up 7 bases and J gave up 2 bases, with 10 bases separating them. Germline V CDR1 and CDR2: MNHEY, SVGAGI. Authors' analysis steps: Amplification of reference gene primers was used by the study to estimate nucleated cell counts. Generated by immunoSEQ multiplex PCR, the TCRdb table keeps only in-frame clones and is missing some. V and J calls and clone size come straight from that table; D and trimming were deduced from the DNA. The sample yields 55,000 to 65,000 clones, roughly 86% seen once. Sequencing was carried out using peripheral blood. This clonotype originated in a man aged 55 to 70 with active or convalescent COVID-19. The chain couples TRBV6-5 to TRBJ2-3; D is perhaps TRBD2 (5 bases). In nucleotides, the CDR3 is TGTGCCAGCACTATGGGAGCCACAGATACGCAGTATTTT. This translates into CASTMGATDTQYF.